This TCR beta chain stems from a study of T cells after yellow fever vaccination (dated by TCRdb to 2018 to 2020). A note on the overall study: The SMART-Seq v4 Ultra Low Input RNA kit was used to prepare libraries from fractions with low cell numbers. To track T-cell clones before and after primary and booster YFV17D yellow fever vaccination, bulk TCR alpha and beta repertoires were sequenced longitudinally. The cohort comprised two healthy male donors, one aged 18 to 30 and one aged 30 to 40 years. Blood was drawn at multiple timepoints before and after primary and secondary immunization, with bulk PBMC replicates and cell subsets isolated.

Remarks on this clonotype: Its recognized antigen is unknown. Base qualities are not provided; no much larger clone lies one nucleotide away.

TCRdb names Illumina NovaSeq 6000 as the instrument used. TCR cDNA was synthesized by 5'RACE template switching, through which a universal primer site and unique molecular identifiers were introduced. Priming for cDNA synthesis came from both the TCR alpha and TCR beta constant segments. Library amplification involved two PCR steps, and the second step added sample barcodes and sequencing adapters. Libraries were sequenced on Illumina HiSeq 2500 (2x100 bp) or NovaSeq (2x150 bp). The authors' analysis ran thus. Reads were demultiplexed and collapsed into UMI consensus sequences with MIGEC, and V(D)J alignment was performed with MiXCR. Vaccine-responding clonotypes were identified with edgeR using replicate PBMC samples, with FDR below 0.01 and a log2 fold change above 5 up to day 15 being required. Each bulk clonotype received a CD4 or CD8 identity based on whether the sequenced CD4 or CD8 repertoire contained that clonotype at higher abundance. TCRdb reprocessing: public reads trimmed at Q25 with fastp, clones called with MiXCR, in-frame beta chains kept. Rows matching on CDR3 protein sequence are summarized as one entry with the most common DNA and genes. The V and J calls were determined by TCRdb, not by the authors. The sample records 250,000 to 300,000 distinct CDR3 sequences, 5.2% of which are singletons. The ten largest clones represent roughly 3.4% of the sample.

Overall study outcomes, separate from this receptor: A small fraction of clonotypes appeared in both the CD4 and CD8 compartments, likely as a result of convergent recombination. Only two donors were included in the study, so the extent to which the findings can be generalized is limited. Compared with the primary T-cell response, the secondary T-cell response was weaker but faster, peaking on day 5 rather than day 15. Most clones expanded after primary vaccination were re-detected after the booster (almost 97% of CD4 and roughly 87% of CD8), suggesting broad memory maintenance. Computational filtering was needed because FACS-sorted repertoires could contain abundant contaminating clonotypes from the bulk population.

The treatment or condition label on this specimen signifies: live attenuated yellow fever vaccine strain. PBMCs were isolated from peripheral blood using a standard Ficoll-Paque protocol. Dynabeads CD4 and CD8 positive selection kits were used to isolate CD4 and CD8 T-cell fractions. RNA was extracted with TriZol from bulk PBMCs, CD4 and CD8 fractions, and dextramer-positive and dextramer-negative fractions. The receptor was isolated from a man between 18 and 29 years old who received the YFV17D yellow fever vaccine. The sample consisted of CD4+ T cells sorted from PBMCs, taken on the day of the yellow fever booster vaccination.

The DNA reads TGTGCCAGCAGCCAGATTAGCGGGGGGGCCTATGAGCAGTTCTTC. Translated, this is CASSQISGGAYEQFF. The chain joins TRBV3-1 to TRBJ2-1; 11 junctional bases match TRBD2. Ends trimmed: V by 3 bases, J by 8 bases; bases unmatched to a gene: 6. CDR1 is given as LGHDT and CDR2 as YNNKEL, both from the germline V gene (reference sequence). Measured from the cysteine to the phenylalanine, the CDR3 is 15 residues long. Kept here is only the CDR3 DNA, which spans 45 bases and is read in frame from base 1.